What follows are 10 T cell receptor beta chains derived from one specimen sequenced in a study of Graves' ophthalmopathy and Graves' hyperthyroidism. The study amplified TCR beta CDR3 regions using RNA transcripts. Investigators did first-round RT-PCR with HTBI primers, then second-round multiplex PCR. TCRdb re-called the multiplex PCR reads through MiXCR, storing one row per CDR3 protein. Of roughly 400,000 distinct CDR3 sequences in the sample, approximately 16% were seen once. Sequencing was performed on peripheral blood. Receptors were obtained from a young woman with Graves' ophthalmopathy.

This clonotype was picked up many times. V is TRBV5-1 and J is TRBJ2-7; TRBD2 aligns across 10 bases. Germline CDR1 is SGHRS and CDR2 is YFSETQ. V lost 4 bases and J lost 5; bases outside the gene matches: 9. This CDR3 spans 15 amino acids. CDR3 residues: CASSGTGTSVNEQYF. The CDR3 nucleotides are TGCGCCAGCAGCGGGACCGGGACTAGCGTGAACGAGCAGTACTTC.

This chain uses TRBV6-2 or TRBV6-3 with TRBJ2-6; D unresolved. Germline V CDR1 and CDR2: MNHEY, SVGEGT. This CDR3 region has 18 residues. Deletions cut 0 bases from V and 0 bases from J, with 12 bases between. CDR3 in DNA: TGTGCCAGCAGTTACTCCGGGCGAGGATTCTCTGGGGCCAACGTCCTGACTTTC. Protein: CASSYSGRGFSGANVLTF.

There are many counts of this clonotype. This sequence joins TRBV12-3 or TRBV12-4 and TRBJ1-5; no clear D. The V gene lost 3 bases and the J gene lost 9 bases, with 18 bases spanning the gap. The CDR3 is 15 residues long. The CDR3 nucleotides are TGTGCCAGCAGTTTCCGGAAGGTTTTGGAGAGGCCCCAGCATTTT. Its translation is CASSFRKVLERPQHF.

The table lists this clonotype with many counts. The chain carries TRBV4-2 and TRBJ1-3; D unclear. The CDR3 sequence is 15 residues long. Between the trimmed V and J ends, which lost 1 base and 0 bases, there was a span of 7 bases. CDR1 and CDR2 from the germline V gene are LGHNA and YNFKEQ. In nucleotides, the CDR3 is TGTGCCAGCAGCCAAGCTCAGGCCTCTGGAAACACCATATATTTT. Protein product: CASSQAQASGNTIYF.

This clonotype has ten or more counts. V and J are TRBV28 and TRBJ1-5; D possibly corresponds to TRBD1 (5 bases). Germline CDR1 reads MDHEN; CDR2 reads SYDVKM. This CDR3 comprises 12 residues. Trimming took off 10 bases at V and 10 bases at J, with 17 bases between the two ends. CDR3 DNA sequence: TGTGCCATCGGGACCGTTCAGAGACCCCAGCATTTT. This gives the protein CAIGTVQRPQHF.

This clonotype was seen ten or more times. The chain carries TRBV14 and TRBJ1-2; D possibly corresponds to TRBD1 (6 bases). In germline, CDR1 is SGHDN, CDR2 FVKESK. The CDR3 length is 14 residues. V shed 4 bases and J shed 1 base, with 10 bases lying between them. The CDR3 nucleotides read TGTGCCAGCAGCCCCTGGACAGTTAACTATGGCTACACCTTC. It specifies CASSPWTVNYGYTF.

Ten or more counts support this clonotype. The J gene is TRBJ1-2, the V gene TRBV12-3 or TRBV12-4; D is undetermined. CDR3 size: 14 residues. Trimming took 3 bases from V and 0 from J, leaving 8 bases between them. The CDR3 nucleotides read TGTGCCAGCAGTTTTTCCAGAGCTAACTATGGCTACACCTTC. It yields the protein CASSFSRANYGYTF.

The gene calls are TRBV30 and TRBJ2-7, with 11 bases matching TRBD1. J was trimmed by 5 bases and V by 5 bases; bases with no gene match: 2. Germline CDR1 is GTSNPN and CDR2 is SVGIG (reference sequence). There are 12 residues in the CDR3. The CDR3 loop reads CAWGTGGNEQYF. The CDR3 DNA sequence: TGTGCCTGGGGGACAGGGGGTAACGAGCAGTACTTC.

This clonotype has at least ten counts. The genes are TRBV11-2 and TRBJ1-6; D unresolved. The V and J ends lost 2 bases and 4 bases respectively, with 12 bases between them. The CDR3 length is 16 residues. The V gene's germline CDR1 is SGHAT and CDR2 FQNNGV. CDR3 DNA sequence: TGTGCCAGCAGCTTATCACCGGGTGAATATAATTCACCCCTCCACTTT. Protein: CASSLSPGEYNSPLHF.

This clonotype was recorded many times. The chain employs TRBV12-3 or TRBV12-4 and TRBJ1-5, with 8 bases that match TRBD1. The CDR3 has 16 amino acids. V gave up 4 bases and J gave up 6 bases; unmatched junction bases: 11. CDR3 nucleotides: TGTGCCAGCAGTTCGAGTCAGGGGGCATGGAGTCAGCCCCAGCATTTT. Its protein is CASSSSQGAWSQPQHF.